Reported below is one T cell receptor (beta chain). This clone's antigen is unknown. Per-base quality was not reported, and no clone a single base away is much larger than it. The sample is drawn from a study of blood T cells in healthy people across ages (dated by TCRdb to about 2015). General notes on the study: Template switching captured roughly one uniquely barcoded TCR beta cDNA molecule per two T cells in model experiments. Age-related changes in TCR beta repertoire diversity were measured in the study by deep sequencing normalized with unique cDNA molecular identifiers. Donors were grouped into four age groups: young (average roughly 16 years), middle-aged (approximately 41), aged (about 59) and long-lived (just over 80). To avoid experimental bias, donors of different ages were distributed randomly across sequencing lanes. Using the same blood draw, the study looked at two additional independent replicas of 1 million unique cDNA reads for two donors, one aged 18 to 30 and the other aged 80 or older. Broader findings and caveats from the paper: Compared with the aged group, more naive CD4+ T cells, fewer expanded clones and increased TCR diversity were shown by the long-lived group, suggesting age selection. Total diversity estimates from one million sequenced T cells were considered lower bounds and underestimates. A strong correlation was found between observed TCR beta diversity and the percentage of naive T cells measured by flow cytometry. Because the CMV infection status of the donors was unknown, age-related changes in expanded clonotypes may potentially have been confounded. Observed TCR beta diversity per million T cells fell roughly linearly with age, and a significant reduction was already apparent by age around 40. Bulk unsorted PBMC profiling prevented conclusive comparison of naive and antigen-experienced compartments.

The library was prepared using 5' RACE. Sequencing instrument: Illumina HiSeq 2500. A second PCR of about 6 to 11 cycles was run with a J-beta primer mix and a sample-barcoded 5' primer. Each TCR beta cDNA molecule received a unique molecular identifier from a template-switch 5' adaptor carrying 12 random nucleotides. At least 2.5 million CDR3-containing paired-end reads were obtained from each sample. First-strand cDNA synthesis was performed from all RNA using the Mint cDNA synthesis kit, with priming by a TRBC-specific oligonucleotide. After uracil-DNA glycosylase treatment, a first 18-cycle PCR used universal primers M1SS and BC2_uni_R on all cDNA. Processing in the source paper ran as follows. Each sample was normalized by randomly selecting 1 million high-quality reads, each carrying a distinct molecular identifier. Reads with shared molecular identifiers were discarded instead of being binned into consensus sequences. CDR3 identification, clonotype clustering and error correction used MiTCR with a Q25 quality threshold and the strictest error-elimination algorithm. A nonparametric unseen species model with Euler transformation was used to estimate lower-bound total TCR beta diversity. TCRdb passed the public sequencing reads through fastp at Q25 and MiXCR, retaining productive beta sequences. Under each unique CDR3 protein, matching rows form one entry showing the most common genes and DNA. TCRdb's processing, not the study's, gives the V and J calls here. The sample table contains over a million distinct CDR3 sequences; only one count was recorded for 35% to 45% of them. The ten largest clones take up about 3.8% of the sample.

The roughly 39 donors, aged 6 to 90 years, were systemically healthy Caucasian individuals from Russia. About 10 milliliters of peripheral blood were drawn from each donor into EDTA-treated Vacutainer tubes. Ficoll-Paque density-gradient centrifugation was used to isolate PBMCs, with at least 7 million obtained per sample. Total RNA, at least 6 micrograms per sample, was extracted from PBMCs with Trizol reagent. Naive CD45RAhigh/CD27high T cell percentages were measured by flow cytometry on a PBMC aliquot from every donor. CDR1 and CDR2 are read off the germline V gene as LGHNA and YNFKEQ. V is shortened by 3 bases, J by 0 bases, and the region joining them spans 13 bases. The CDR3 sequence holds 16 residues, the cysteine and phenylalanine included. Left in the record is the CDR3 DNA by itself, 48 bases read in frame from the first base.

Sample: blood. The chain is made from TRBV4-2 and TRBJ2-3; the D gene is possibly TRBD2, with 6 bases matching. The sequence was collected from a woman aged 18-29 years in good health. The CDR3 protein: CASSQVADTSTDTQYF. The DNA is TGTGCCAGCAGCCAGGTAGCGGATACTAGCACAGATACGCAGTATTTT.